What follows are 3 T cell receptor beta chains derived from one specimen sequenced in a study of blood T cells in healthy people across ages. Next came a second PCR, run for about 6 to 12 cycles, which used a sample-barcoded 5' primer along with a J-beta primer mix. TCRdb re-analysed the 5' RACE reads in MiXCR, keeping a single row per CDR3 protein. The sample lists about 770,000 distinct CDR3 sequences; 40% to 50% were seen once. Sample: blood. These receptors all come from a man in his sixties in good health.

This chain connects TRBV9 to TRBJ2-3; 7 nucleotides align to TRBD1. V was pared by 0 bases and J by 0 bases, with 1 base of the junction left unmatched. Germline V CDR1 and CDR2: SGDLS, YYNGEE. The CDR3 totals 15 residues. CDR3 in DNA: TGTGCCAGCAGCGTAGGAGGGGGCAGCACAGATACGCAGTATTTT. It is translated as CASSVGGGSTDTQYF.

This clonotype was seen only a few times. J is TRBJ2-1 and V is TRBV29-1; D tentatively reads TRBD1 or TRBD2 (5 bases each). The V gene lost 3 bases and the J gene lost 2 bases, with 11 bases spanning the gap. Germline CDR1 is SQVTM and CDR2 is ANQGSEA. The CDR3 has 14 residues. CDR3 coding DNA: TGCAGCGTTGACCGGGGCAGGGCCTACAATGAGCAGTTCTTC. This codes for CSVDRGRAYNEQFF.

The genes are TRBV6-5 and TRBJ1-2; possible D gene TRBD1, 5 bases. Trimming removed 5 bases from V and 8 bases from J, with 12 bases in between. This CDR3 is 12 amino acids long. Looked up from germline, CDR1 is MNHEY and CDR2 is SVGAGI. As DNA, the CDR3 is TGTGCCAGCAGTCCCGGGGGGGTCGGCTACACCTTC. It codes for CASSPGGVGYTF.